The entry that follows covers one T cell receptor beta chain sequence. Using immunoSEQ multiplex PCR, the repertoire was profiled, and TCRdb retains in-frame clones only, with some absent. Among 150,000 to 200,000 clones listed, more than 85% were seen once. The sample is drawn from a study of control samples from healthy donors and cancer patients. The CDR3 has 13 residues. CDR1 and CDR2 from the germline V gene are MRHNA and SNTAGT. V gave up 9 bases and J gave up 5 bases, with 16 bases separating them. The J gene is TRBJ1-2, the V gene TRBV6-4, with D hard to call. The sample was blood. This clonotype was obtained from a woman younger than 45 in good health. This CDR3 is CASDRRTNYGYTF. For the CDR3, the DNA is TGTGCCAGTGACCGACGAACAAATTATGGCTACACCTTC.